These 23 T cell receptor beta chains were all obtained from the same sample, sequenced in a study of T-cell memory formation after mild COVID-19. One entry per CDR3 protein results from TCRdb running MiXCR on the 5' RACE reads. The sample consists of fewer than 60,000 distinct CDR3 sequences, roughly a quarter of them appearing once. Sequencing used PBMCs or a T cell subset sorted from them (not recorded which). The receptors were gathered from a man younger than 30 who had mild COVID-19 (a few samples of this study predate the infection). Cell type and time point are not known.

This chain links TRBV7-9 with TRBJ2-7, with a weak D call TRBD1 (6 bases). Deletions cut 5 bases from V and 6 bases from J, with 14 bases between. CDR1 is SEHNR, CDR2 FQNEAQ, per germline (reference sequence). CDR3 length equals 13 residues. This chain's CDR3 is CASSHRTGPEQYF. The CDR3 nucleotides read TGTGCCAGCAGCCACCGAACAGGGCCCGAGCAGTACTTC.

The CDR3 loop is CAWSVAGAPDTQYF. As DNA, the CDR3 is TGTGCCTGGAGTGTAGCGGGGGCCCCAGATACGCAGTATTTT. The rearrangement joins TRBV30 to TRBJ2-3; 8 positions match TRBD2. This CDR3 region has 14 residues. Trimming took 0 bases from V and 4 from J; bases not matched to a gene: 3. The germline gives CDR1 GTSNPN, CDR2 SVGIG (reference sequence). The entire variable domain, with the rest obtained from reference TRBV30 and TRBJ2-3, is as follows: SQTIHQWPATLVQPVGSPLSLECTVEGTSNPNLYWYRQAAGRGLQLLFYSVGIGQISSEVPQNLSASRPQDRQFILSSKKLLLSDSGFYLCAWSVAGAPDTQYFGPGTRLTVL.

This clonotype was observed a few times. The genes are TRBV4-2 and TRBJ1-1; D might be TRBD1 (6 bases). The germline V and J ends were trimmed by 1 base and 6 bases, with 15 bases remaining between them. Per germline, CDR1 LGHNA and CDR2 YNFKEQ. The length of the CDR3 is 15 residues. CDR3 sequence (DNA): TGTGCCAGCAGCCAAGGGACAGCGGCCCAGCCTGAAGCTTTCTTT. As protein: CASSQGTAAQPEAFF.

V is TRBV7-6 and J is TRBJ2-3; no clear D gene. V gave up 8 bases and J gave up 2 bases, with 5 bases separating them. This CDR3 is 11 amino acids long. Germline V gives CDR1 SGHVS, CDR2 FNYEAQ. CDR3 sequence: CASGVTDTQYF. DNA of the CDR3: TGTGCCAGCGGGGTCACAGATACGCAGTATTTT.

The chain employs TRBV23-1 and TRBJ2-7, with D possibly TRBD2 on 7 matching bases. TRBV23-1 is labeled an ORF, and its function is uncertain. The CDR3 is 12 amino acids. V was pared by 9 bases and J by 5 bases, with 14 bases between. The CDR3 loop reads CARRGRFHEQYV. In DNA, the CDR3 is TGCGCCAGGCGGGGGCGCTTCCACGAGCAGTACGTC.

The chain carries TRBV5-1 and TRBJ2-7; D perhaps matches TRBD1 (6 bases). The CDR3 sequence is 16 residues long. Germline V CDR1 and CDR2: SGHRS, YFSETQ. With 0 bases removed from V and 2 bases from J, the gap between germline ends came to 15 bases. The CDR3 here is CASSLAPGTSTYEQYF. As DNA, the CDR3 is TGCGCCAGCAGCTTGGCACCCGGGACATCAACCTACGAGCAGTACTTC.

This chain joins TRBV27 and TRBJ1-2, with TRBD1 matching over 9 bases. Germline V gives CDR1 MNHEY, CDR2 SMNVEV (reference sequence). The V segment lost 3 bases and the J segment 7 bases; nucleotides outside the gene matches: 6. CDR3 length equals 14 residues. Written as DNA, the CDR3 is TGTGCCAGCAGTTTGTCGTGGGGACAGGGTGGCTACACCTTC. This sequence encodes CASSLSWGQGGYTF.

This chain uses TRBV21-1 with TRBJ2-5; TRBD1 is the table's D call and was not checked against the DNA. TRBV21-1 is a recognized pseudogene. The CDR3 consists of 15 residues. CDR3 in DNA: TGTGCCATCTCACCTCCGGGGGCGGTGTGGGAGACCCAGTACTTC. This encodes CAISPPGAVWETQYF.

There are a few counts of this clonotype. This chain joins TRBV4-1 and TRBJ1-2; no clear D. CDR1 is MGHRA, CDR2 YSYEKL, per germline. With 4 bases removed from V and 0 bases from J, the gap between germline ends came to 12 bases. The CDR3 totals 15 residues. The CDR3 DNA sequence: TGCGCCAGCAGCCCTCATCAAGGAGCTAACTATGGCTACACCTTC. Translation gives CASSPHQGANYGYTF.

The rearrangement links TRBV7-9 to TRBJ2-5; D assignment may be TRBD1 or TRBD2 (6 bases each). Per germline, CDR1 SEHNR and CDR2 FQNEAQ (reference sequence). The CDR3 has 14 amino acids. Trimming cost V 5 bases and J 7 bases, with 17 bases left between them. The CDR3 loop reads CASSREGGLPTQYF. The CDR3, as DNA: TGTGCCAGCAGCCGAGAGGGGGGACTTCCGACCCAGTACTTC.

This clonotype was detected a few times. As DNA, the CDR3 is TGCGCCAGCAGCGGACTCGGGACAGCCCAGGACGAGTCTAAGAGCTACACCTTC. Its translation is CASSGLGTAQDESKSYTF. V and J are TRBV5-1 and TRBJ1-2; 7 nucleotides align to TRBD1. CDR1 SGHRS and CDR2 YFSETQ come from the germline V gene. The CDR3 loop spans 18 amino acids. Trimming removed 4 bases from V and 9 bases from J; junction bases left unmatched: 24. The variable domain in full, with the rest retrieved from reference TRBV5-1 and TRBJ1-2, is KAGVTQTPRYLIKTRGQQVTLSCSPISGHRSVSWYQQTPGQGLQFLFEYFSETQRNKGNFPGRFSGRQFSNSRSEMNVSTLELGDSALYLCASSGLGTAQDESKSYTFGSGTRLTVV.

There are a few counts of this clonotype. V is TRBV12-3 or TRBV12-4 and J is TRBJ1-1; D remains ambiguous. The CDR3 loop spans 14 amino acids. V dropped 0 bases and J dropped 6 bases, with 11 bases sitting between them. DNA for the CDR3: TGTGCCAGCAGTTTAGCCCTTTGGGTGGCTGAAGCTTTCTTT. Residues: CASSLALWVAEAFF.

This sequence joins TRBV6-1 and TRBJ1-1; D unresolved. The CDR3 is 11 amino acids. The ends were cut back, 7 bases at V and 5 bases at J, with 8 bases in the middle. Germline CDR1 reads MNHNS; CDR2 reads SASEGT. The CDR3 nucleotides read TGTGCCAGCACCAGAGGGACTGAAGCTTTCTTT. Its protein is CASTRGTEAFF.

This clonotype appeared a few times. The CDR3 reads CASSFSGAYEQYV. The CDR3 DNA sequence: TGTGCCAGCAGCTTTAGCGGTGCCTACGAGCAGTACGTC. The chain has TRBV7-2 and TRBJ2-7; the D gene is possibly TRBD2 (6 bases). Germline V gene sequence: CDR1 SGHTA, CDR2 FQGNSA. Trimming shortened V by 3 bases and J by 2 bases, and 8 bases separated the two germline ends. CDR3 length: 13 residues.

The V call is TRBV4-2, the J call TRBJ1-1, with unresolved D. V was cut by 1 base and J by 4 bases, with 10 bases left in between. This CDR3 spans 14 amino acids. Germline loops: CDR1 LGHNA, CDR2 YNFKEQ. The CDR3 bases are TGTGCCAGCAGCCAAGGGGATTTGGGCACTGAAGCTTTCTTT. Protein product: CASSQGDLGTEAFF.

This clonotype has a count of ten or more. CDR3 region: CASSLGSGDEQFF. The CDR3 DNA follows: TGTGCCAGCAGCTTAGGGAGCGGGGATGAGCAGTTCTTC. This chain joins TRBV7-3 and TRBJ2-1; TRBD2 matches 7 bases. Germline V CDR1 and CDR2: SGHTA, FQGTGA. This CDR3 region has 13 residues. V dropped 2 bases and J dropped 8; count of bases not matched to a gene: 3.

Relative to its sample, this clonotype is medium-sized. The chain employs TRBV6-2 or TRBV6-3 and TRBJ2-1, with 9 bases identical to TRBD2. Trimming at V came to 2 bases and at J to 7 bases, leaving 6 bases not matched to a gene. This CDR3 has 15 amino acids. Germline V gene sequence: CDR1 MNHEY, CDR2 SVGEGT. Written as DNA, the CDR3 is TGTGCCAGCAGTTACGAGGTAGCGGGGGCAAATGAGCAGTTCTTC. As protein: CASSYEVAGANEQFF.

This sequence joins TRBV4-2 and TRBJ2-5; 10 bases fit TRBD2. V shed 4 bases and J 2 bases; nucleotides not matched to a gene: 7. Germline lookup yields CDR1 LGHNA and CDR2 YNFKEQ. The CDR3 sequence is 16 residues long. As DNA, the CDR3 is TGTGCCAGCAGCCTAATAGGACTAGCGGTTCAAGAGACCCAGTACTTC. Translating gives CASSLIGLAVQETQYF.

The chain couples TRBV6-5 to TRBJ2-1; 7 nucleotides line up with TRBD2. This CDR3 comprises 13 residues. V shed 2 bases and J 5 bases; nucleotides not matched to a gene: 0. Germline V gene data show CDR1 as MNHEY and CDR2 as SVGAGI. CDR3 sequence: CASSYGGDNEQFF. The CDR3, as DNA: TGTGCCAGCAGTTACGGGGGGGACAATGAGCAGTTCTTC.

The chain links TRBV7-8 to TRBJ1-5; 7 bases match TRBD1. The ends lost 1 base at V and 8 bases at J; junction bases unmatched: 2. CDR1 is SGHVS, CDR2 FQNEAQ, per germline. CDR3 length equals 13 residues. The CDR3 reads CASSLEGTEPQHF. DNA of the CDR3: TGTGCCAGCAGCTTAGAAGGGACAGAGCCCCAGCATTTT.

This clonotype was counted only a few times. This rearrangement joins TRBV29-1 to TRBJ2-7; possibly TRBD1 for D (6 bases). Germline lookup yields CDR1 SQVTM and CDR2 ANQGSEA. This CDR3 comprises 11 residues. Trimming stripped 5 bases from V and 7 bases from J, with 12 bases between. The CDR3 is CSVRTGTEQYF. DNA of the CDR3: TGCAGCGTTCGAACAGGGACAGAGCAGTACTTC.

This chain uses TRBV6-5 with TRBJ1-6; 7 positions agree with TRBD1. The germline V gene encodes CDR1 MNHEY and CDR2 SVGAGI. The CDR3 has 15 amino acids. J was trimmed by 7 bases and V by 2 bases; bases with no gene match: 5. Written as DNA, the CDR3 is TGTGCCAGCAGTTACGAACAGGGGTTAAATTCACCCCTCCACTTT. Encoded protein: CASSYEQGLNSPLHF.

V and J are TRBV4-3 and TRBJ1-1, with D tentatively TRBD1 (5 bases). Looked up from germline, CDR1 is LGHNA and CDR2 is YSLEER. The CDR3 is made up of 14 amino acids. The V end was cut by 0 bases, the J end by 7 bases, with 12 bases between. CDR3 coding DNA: TGCGCCAGCAGCCAAGATTGGCAGGGAGGTGAAGCTTTCTTT. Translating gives CASSQDWQGGEAFF.